Below, 2 T cell receptor beta chains from the same sample are listed, as sequenced in a study of tumor-infiltrating lymphocytes in oesophageal squamous cell carcinoma. TCRdb reprocessed the PCR reads via MiXCR and lists one record per CDR3 protein. The sample holds about 19,000 distinct CDR3 sequences, 35% to 45% seen once. Sequenced material: normal esophageal tissue next to the tumor. These receptors were taken from a male donor with esophageal squamous cell carcinoma.

This clonotype was seen once. The genes are TRBV11-2 and TRBJ2-3; D is unclear. V was clipped by 1 base and J by 4 bases, with 6 bases between them. Per germline, CDR1 SGHAT and CDR2 FQNNGV. The length of the CDR3 is 13 residues. The CDR3 protein is CASSLGTPDTQYF. For the CDR3, the DNA is TGTGCCAGCAGCTTAGGGACCCCAGATACGCAGTATTTT.

The gene calls are TRBV7-9 and TRBJ2-5; D is tentatively TRBD1 or TRBD2 (5 bases each). Trimming pared 3 bases from V and 1 base from J, leaving 9 bases between. CDR1 and CDR2 from the germline V gene are SEHNR and FQNEAQ (reference sequence). This CDR3 has 14 residues. CDR3 in DNA: TGTGCCAGCAGCTTCCGGGACCGCCAAGAGACCCAGTACTTC. It codes for CASSFRDRQETQYF.